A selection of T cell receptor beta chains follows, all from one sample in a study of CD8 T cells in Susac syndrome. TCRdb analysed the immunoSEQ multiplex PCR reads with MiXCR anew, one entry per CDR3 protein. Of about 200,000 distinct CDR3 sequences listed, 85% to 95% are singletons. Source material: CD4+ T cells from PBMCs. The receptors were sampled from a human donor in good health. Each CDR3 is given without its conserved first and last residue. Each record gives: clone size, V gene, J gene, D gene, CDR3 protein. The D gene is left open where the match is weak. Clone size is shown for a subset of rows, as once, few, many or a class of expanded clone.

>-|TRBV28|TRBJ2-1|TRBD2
ASLAGSYNEQF
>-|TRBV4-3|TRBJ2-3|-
ASSQDGLGADTQY
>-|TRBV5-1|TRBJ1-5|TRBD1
ASSTGTGGNQPQH
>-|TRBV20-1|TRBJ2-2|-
SAQGPGELF
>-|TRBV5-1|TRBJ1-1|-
ASTPGGGLTEAF
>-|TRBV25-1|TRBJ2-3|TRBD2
ASSNGTSVSDTQY
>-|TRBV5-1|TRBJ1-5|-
ASSLDPGDNQPQH
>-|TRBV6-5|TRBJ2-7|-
ASSDPRGERRQY
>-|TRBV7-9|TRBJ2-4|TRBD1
ASSTTGARGNIQY
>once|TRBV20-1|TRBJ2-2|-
SARGAQGPNTGELF
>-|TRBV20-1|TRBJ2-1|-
SPGGRWNEQF
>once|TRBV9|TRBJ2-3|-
ASSVAMDADTQY
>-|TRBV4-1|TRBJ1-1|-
ASSQVQGHTEAF
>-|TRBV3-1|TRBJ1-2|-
ASSQEGPVYDGYT
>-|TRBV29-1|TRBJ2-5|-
SVESGRQETQY
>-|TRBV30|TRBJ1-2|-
AWSFVDYGYT
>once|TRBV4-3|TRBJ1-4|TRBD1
ASSQEDRGFEKLF
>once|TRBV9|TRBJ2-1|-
ASSVGQRDNEQF
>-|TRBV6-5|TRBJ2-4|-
ASSGPGPKNIQY
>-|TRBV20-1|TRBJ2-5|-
SGQGFQETQY
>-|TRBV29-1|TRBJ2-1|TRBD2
SVELAVVGEQF
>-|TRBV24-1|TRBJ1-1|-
ATSDLNTGGQF
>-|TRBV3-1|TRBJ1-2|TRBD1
ASSQDQGVHGYT
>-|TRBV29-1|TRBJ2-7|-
SVVKGQFEQY
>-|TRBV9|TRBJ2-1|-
ASSVGDDRAHEQF
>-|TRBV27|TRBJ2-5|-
ASSLFGDQQETQY
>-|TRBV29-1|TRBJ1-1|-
SVVGPSNTEAF
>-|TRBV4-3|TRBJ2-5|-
ASSQDSAGKTQY
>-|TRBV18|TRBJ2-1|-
ASSRAGGADNEQF
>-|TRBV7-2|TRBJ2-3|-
ASSLISADTQY
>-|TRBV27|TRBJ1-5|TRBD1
ASSSIISLLGTGLNQPQH
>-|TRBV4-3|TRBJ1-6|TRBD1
ASSQGQGGIIDSPLH
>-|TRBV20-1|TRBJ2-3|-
SARDRRDTQY
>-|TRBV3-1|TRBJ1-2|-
ASSLSERGYT
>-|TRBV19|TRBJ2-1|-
ASSAQGGIEQF
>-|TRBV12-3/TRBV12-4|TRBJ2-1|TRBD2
ASSKGRAPF
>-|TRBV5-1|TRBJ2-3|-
ASSLAGAADTQY
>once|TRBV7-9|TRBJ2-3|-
ASTLILGSTQY
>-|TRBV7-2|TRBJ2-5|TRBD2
ASSFGGYQETQY
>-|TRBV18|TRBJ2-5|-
ASSPESGGAQY
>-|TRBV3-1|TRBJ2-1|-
ASSPRGGASLHNEQF
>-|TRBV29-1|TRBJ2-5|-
SKRVGETQY
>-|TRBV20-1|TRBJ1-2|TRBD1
SASTDRGTYGYT
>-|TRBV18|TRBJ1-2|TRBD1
ASSPGQEVGYT
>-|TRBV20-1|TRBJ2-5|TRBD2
SAVRTSGEETQY
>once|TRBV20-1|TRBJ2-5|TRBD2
SAASGSLQETQY
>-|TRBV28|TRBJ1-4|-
ASSLRPRDQKLF
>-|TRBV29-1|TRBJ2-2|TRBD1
SVGTGGLSGELF
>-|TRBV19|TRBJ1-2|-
ASHRDGAYGYT
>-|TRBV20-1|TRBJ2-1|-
SATASGRSNEQF
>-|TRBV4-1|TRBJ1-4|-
ASSQAEDEKLF
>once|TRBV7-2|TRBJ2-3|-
ASQRSRDTDTQY
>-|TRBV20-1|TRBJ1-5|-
SANHRERDQPQH
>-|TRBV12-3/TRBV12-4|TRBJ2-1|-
ASMAGADEQF
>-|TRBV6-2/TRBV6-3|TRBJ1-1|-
ASSTPHGSGNTEAF